This T cell receptor beta chain was identified in a study of cytomegalovirus exposure and HLA in healthy donors. Study overall: Earlier sequencing of some 190 million T cells yielded under 120 million unique TCR beta sequences. Most donors, 81% of over 300 genotyped, fell in the Caucasian-associated ancestry cluster. Broader study findings: A missense DCLRE1C variant was associated with V- and J-gene trimming of TCR beta chains in a later analysis, and an independent cohort replicated the association. Rare sequences made up most TCRs, while some public TCRs were found in many donors.

As concerns this clone: As yet, its antigen is unknown.

The PCR was carried out with 60 Vbeta primers and 13 Jbeta primers. Assay used: immunoSEQ multiplex PCR; TCRdb lists only in-frame clones, some missing. Among 45,000 to 60,000 clones listed, roughly 72% were seen once. Sequencing was done on a sample of PBMCs. This clonotype originated in a woman aged 50 to 60 in good health and CMV-seronegative.

This CDR3 reads CASSRQGDRETQYF. In DNA form, the CDR3 reads TGTGCCAGCAGCAGACAGGGTGATCGAGAGACCCAGTACTTC. The chain has TRBV5-4 and TRBJ2-5, with 7 bases fitting TRBD1. V lost 4 bases, J lost 4 bases, and 7 bases stayed unmatched. The germline V gene encodes CDR1 SGHNT and CDR2 YYREEE (reference sequence). This CDR3 spans 14 amino acids.